The rows below give T cell receptor beta chains drawn from one sample of a study of T cells in Graves' hyperthyroidism and ophthalmopathy. TCRdb independently ran MiXCR on the multiplex PCR reads; one entry per CDR3 protein. The sample gives under 350,000 distinct CDR3 sequences, around 20% of which show up once; less than 65% is in the top ten. The sample taken for sequencing was blood. These receptors all stem from a woman in her 50s with Graves' hyperthyroidism. The CDR3 runs from the conserved cysteine through the conserved F or W. The D gene is left open where the match is weak. Not every row has a clone size; where given, it reads once, few, many or a size class.

D	V	size	J	DNA	CDR3
.	TRBV14	.	TRBJ1-3	TGTGCCAGCAGCCGACATATCTCTGGAAACACCATATATTTT	CASSRHISGNTIYF
.	TRBV6-5	.	TRBJ1-5	TGTGCCAGCAGTTACTCCCACAGGGGCAATCAGCCCCAGCATTTT	CASSYSHRGNQPQHF
TRBD1	TRBV30	.	TRBJ2-2	TGTGCCAGTTACAGGGGATCCACCGGGGAGCTGTTTTTT	CASYRGSTGELFF
TRBD1	TRBV7-9	many	TRBJ2-3	TGTGCCAGCAGCTTAGAGGGACAGCGCACAGATACGCAGTATTTT	CASSLEGQRTDTQYF
TRBD1	TRBV30	many	TRBJ1-2	TGTGCCTGGTTCACCGGGACAGATGGCTACACCTTC	CAWFTGTDGYTF
TRBD1	TRBV20-1	many	TRBJ1-2	TGCAGTGCTGGCTTTCCGAGTAACAGGGGCGGCTACACCTTC	CSAGFPSNRGGYTF
.	TRBV27	.	TRBJ1-4	TGTGCCAGCAGTTTGTGGCGGAATGAAAAACTGTTTTTT	CASSLWRNEKLFF
.	TRBV6-1	many	TRBJ1-2	TGTGCCAGCAGTGAAGCGAACAGGGTTGGCTACACCTTC	CASSEANRVGYTF
TRBD2	TRBV6-1	few	TRBJ2-1	TGTGCCAGCAGTCGACTAGCGGTGAGCTCCTACAATGAGCAGTTCTTC	CASSRLAVSSYNEQFF
.	TRBV19	.	TRBJ1-3	TGTGCCAGCTGGAGAAACACCATATATTTT	CASWRNTIYF
.	TRBV19	.	TRBJ2-2	TGTGCCAGTAGTGCAAACACGAACACCGGGGAGCTGTTTTTT	CASSANTNTGELFF
TRBD1	TRBV5-6	many	TRBJ2-1	TGTGCCAGCAGCTTGGTGACAGGGGGAGCCTACAATGAGCAGTTCTTC	CASSLVTGGAYNEQFF
.	TRBV20-1	many	TRBJ1-1	TGCAGTGCTAGAGAAAGGGGGACACCCGCTTTCTTT	CSARERGTPAFF
.	TRBV12-3/TRBV12-4	many	TRBJ1-5	TGTGCCAGCAGTAACCAGGGGAATCAGCCCCAGCATTTT	CASSNQGNQPQHF
TRBD2	TRBV5-1	few	TRBJ2-4	TGCGCCAGCAGCTTCGGGGGGGGAGCCAAAAACATTCAGTACTTC	CASSFGGGAKNIQYF
.	TRBV11-2	.	TRBJ1-4	TGTGCCAGCAGCGCAGGGCTTGGGGAAAAACTGTTTTTT	CASSAGLGEKLFF
TRBD1	TRBV3-1	.	TRBJ1-3	TGTGCCAGCAGCCACGAGGGGGCTGCGGGAAACACCATATATTTT	CASSHEGAAGNTIYF
.	TRBV7-9	many	TRBJ2-7	TGTGCCAGCAGCTTAGCGCAGGGACGGAGCTATTACGAGCAGTACTTC	CASSLAQGRSYYEQYF
.	TRBV28	many	TRBJ1-4	TGTGCCAGCTCCCCTGGGGGCCTTAATGAAAAACTGTTTTTT	CASSPGGLNEKLFF
TRBD2	TRBV19	.	TRBJ2-7	TGTGCCAGTAGTGTTAGCGGGAAGGTCAGAAACTACGAGCAGTACTTC	CASSVSGKVRNYEQYF
TRBD2	TRBV7-2	many	TRBJ2-1	TGTGCCAGCAGCTTAGGAAGCGGGGTCAAATACAATGAGCAGTTCTTC	CASSLGSGVKYNEQFF
.	TRBV20-1	many	TRBJ2-2	TGCAGTGCTAGATTTCAGAGGGCAGGGAACACCGGGGAGCTGTTTTTT	CSARFQRAGNTGELFF
TRBD2	TRBV7-8	many	TRBJ2-1	TGTGCCAGCAGCTTAGATGAACTAGCGGGATCGTCGGGGCACAATGAGCAGTTCTTC	CASSLDELAGSSGHNEQFF
TRBD2	TRBV11-2	.	TRBJ2-1	TGTGCCAGCAGCTTACTTCCCGGAGGCCACGGCGGGAGCTACAATGAGCAGTTCTTC	CASSLLPGGHGGSYNEQFF
.	TRBV5-1	few	TRBJ2-7	TGCGCCAGCAGCTTGGCCGGGACACCTTACGAGCAGTACTTC	CASSLAGTPYEQYF
.	TRBV6-1	few	TRBJ2-5	TGTGCCAGCAGACTAGGTCTACAAGAGACCCAGTACTTC	CASRLGLQETQYF
.	TRBV7-9	many	TRBJ2-7	TGTGCCAGCAGCTTAGGTGGTTGGGAGCAGTACTTC	CASSLGGWEQYF
.	TRBV9	few	TRBJ2-1	TGTGCCAGCAGCGTGTATGAGGGTTTCGGGAATGAGCAGTTCTTC	CASSVYEGFGNEQFF
.	TRBV7-6	many	TRBJ1-2	TGTGCCAGCAGCTTAAATGGAGGGAATGGCTACACCTTC	CASSLNGGNGYTF
.	TRBV5-4	many	TRBJ1-1	TGTGCCAGCAGCTTGGAGGTTGCTCGGGGCACTGAAGCTTTCTTT	CASSLEVARGTEAFF
.	TRBV6-1	many	TRBJ1-5	TGTGCCAGCAGAAGGTGGGATACCAATCAGCCCCAGCATTTT	CASRRWDTNQPQHF
.	TRBV20-1	many	TRBJ1-1	TGCAGTGCTAGAGATACTGGCGGGGGGGGGAACACTGAAGCTTTCTTT	CSARDTGGGGNTEAFF
.	TRBV2	many	TRBJ2-7	TGTGCCAGCAGGGGGACCACCTACGAGCAGTACTTC	CASRGTTYEQYF
.	TRBV7-3	many	TRBJ2-1	TGTGCCAGCAGCTTAGGTGAGGCGAATGAGCAGTTCTTC	CASSLGEANEQFF
.	TRBV10-3	many	TRBJ2-1	TGTGCCATCAGTGAGTCTAGGGGTTCCTACAATGAGCAGTTCTTC	CAISESRGSYNEQFF